The following is a T cell receptor (beta chain) sequence with its context. Its antigen is not known. The CDR3 consists of 12 residues. Per the germline V gene, CDR1 is LNHNV and CDR2 is YYDKDF (reference sequence). Trimming left V 9 bases short and J 6 bases short, with 13 bases between. These data belong to a study of PD-1 blockade in classical Hodgkin lymphoma. On the study more broadly: Patients received nivolumab 3 mg/kg intravenously every 2 weeks. Study-wide points: Before treatment, TCR diversity in newly diagnosed patients was reportedly lower than in healthy donors. For complete responders, baseline diversity was comparable to that of newly diagnosed patients.

Data came from immunoSEQ multiplex PCR; TCRdb stores just in-frame clones and leaves some out. The sample consists of about 12,000 clones, 70% to 85% of them appearing once. Each of the patients experienced relapse following autologous stem cell transplantation, and their brentuximab vedotin exposure differed. By magnetic negative selection, CD4+ T cells were purified from thawed PBMCs. The receptor was isolated from a human donor with classical Hodgkin lymphoma. This specimen consisted of CD4+ T cells from blood, obtained at baseline. This chain joins TRBV15 and TRBJ2-3; D might be TRBD2 (6 bases). CDR3 DNA: TGTGCCACAAGACGGGGGTCGGATACGCAGTATTTT. Protein product: CATRRGSDTQYF.